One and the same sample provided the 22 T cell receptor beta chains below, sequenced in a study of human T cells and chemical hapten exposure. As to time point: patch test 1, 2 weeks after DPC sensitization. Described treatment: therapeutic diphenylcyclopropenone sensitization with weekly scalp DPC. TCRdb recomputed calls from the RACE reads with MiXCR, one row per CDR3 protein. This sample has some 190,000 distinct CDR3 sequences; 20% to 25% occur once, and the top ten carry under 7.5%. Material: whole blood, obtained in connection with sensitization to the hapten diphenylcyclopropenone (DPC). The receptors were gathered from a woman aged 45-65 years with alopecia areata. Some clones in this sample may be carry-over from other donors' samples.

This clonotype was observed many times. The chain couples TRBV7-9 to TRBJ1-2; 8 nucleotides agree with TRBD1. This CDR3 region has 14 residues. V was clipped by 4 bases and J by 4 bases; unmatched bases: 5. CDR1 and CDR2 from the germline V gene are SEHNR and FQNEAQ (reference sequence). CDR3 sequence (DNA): TGTGCCAGCAGCTCGACAGGGGCCAGCTATGGCTACACCTTC. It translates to CASSSTGASYGYTF.

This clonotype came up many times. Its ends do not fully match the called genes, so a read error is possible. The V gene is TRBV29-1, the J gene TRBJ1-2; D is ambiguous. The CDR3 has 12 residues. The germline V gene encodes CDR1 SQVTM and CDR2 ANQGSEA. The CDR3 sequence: CSFEGGLGGYTF. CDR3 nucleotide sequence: TGCAGCTTTGAGGGAGGGTTGGGAGGCTACACCTTC. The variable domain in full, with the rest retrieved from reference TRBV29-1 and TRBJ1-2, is SAVISQKPSRDICQRGTSLTIQCQVDSQVTMMFWYRQQPGQSLTLIATANQGSEATYESGFVIDKFPISRPNLTFSTLTVSNMSPEDSSIYLCSFEGGLGGYTFGSGTRLTVV.

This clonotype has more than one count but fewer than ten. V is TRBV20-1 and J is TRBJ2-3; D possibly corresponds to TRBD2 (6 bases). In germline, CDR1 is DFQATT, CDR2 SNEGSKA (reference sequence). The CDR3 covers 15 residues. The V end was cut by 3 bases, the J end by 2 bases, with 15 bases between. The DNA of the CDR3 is TGCAGTGCTAGTGGTTCTAGCGTTGACACAGATACGCAGTATTTT. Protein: CSASGSSVDTDTQYF.

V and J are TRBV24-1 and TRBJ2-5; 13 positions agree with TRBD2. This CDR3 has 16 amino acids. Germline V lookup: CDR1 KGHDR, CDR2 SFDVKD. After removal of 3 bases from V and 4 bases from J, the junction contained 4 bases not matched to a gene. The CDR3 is CATSDPRLAGGETQYF. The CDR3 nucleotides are TGTGCCACCAGTGATCCCCGACTAGCGGGAGGAGAGACCCAGTACTTC.

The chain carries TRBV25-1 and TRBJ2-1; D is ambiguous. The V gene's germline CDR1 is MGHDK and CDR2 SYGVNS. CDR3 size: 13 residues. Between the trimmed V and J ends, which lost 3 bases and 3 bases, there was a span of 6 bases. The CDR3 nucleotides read TGTGCCAGCAGTGACCCCGGCTACAATGAGCAGTTCTTC. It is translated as CASSDPGYNEQFF.

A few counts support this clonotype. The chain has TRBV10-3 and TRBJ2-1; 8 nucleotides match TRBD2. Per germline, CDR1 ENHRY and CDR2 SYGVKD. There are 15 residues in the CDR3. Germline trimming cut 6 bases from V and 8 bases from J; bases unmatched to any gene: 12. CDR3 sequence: CAIRQRETGVDEQFF. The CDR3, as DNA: TGTGCCATCAGGCAGCGGGAGACAGGAGTCGATGAGCAGTTCTTC.

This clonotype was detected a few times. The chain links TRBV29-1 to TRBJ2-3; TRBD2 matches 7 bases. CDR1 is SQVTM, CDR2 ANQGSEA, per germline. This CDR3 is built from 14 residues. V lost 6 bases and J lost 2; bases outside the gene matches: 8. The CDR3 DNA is TGCAGCGTAGGAGCGGGGTCCATCACAGATACGCAGTATTTT. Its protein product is CSVGAGSITDTQYF.

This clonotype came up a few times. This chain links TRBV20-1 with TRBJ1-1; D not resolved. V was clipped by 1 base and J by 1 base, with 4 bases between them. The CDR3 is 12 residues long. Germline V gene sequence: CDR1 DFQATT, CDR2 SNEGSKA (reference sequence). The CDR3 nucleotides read TGCAGTGCTAGAGCGGGGAACACTGAAGCTTTCTTT. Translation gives CSARAGNTEAFF.

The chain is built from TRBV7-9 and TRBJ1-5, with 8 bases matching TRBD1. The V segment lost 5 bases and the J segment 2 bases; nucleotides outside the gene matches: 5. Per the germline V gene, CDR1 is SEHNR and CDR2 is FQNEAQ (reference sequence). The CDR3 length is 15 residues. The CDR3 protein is CASSKQGQGNQPQHF. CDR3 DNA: TGTGCCAGCAGCAAACAGGGACAGGGCAATCAGCCCCAGCATTTT.

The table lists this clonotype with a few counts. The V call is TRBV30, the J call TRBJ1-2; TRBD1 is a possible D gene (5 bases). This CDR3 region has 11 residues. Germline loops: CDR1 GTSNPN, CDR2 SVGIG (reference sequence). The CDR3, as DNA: TGTGCAACAGGACTGACTCTTGGCTACACCTTC. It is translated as CATGLTLGYTF.

The CDR3 nucleotides are TGTGCCACCAGTGATACACAACAAACAGGGTTGGTTGGCTACACCTTC. Translated, it gives CATSDTQQTGLVGYTF. The rearrangement uses TRBV24-1 and TRBJ1-2; D possibly corresponds to TRBD1 (6 bases). Germline assignment: CDR1 KGHDR and CDR2 SFDVKD. The germline V and J ends were trimmed by 3 bases and 7 bases, with 20 bases remaining between them. This CDR3 has 16 amino acids.

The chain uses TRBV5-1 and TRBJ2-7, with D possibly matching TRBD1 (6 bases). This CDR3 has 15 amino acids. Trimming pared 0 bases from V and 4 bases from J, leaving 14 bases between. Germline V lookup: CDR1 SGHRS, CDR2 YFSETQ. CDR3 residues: CASSLAGQGKYEQYF. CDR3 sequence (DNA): TGCGCCAGCAGCTTGGCGGGTCAGGGGAAGTACGAGCAGTACTTC.

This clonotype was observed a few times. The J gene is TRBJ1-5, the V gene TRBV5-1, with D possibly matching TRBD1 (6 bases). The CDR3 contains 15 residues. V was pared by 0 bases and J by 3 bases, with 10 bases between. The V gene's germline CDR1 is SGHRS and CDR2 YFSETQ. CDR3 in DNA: TGCGCCAGCAGCTTGGAGGGGGTGGCCAATCAGCCCCAGCATTTT. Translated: CASSLEGVANQPQHF.

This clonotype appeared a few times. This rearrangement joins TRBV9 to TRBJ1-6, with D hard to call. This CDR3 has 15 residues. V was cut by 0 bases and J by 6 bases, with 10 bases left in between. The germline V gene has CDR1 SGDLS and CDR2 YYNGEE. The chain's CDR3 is CASSVDSTFNSPLHF. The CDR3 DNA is TGTGCCAGCAGCGTAGATTCGACGTTTAATTCACCCCTCCACTTT.

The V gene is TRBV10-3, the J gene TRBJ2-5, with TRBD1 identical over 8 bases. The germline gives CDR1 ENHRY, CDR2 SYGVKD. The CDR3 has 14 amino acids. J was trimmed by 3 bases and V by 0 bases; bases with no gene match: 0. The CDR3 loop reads CAISESQGEETQYF. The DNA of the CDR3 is TGTGCCATCAGTGAGTCACAGGGGGAAGAGACCCAGTACTTC.

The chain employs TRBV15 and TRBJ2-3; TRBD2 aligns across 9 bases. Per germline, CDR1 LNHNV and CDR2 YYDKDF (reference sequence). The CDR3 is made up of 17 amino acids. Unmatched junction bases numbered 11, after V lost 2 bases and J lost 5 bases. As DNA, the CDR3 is TGTGCCACCAGCAGATCCCATCCACTAGCGGGTCGAGATACGCAGTATTTT. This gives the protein CATSRSHPLAGRDTQYF.

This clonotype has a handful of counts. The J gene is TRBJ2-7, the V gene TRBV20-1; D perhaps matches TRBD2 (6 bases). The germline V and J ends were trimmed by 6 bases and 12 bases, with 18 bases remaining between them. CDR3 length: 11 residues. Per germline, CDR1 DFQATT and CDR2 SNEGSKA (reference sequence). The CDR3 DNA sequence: TGCAGTGCCGCCTCGGAGGGCCTTAGGTACTTC. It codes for CSAASEGLRYF.

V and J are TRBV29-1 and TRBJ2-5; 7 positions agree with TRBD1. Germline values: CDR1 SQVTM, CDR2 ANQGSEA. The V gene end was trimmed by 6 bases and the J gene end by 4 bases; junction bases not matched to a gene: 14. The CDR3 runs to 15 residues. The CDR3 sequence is CSVPPPVTGIETQYF. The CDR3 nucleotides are TGCAGCGTCCCACCCCCCGTGACAGGGATAGAGACCCAGTACTTC.

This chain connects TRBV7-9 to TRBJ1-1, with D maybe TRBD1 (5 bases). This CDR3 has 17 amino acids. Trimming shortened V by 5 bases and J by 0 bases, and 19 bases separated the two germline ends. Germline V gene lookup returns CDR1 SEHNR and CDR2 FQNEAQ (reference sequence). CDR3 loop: CASSNPARADLNTEAFF. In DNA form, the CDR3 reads TGTGCCAGCAGCAATCCTGCCAGGGCAGACTTGAACACTGAAGCTTTCTTT.

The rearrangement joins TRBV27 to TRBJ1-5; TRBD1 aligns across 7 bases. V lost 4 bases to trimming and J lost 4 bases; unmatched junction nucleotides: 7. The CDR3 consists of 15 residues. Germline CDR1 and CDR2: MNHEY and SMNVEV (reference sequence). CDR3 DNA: TGTGCCAGCAGTTCCGGGACAGAAAATAATCAGCCCCAGCATTTT. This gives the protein CASSSGTENNQPQHF.

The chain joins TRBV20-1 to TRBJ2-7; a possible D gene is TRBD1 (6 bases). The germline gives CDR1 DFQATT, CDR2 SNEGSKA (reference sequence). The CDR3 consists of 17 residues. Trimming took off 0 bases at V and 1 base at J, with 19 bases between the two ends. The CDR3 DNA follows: TGCAGTGCTAGAGATACAGGGAAGGTCTTTAGGTCCTACGAGCAGTACTTC. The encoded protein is CSARDTGKVFRSYEQYF.

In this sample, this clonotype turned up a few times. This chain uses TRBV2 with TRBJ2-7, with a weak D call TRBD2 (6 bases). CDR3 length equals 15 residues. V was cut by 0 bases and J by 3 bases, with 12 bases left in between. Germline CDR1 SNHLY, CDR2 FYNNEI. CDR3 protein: CASSEALRGDYEQYF. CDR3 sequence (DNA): TGTGCCAGCAGTGAAGCGTTGCGGGGCGACTACGAGCAGTACTTC.